This TCR beta chain emerged from a study of blood T cell repertoires in COVID-19. On the study more broadly: Whether acute or convalescent, the COVID-19 samples came from the United States, Italy and Spain.

The assay was immunoSEQ multiplex PCR, and TCRdb's table has in-frame clones only and misses some. The sample contains roughly 250,000 clones, 80% to 90% of which appear only once. The CDR3 is 20 amino acids. Per the germline V gene, CDR1 is SGHRS and CDR2 is YFSETQ. The V segment lost 4 bases and the J segment 0 bases; nucleotides outside the gene matches: 18. The sequencing input was PBMCs or T cells enriched from blood (not recorded which). The clonotype comes from a woman aged 30 to 39 who had recovered from COVID-19. The gene calls are TRBV5-1 and TRBJ2-3; 9 bases align to TRBD2. Written as DNA, the CDR3 is TGCGCCAGCAGCAATCCCGGGTTTGTGAGCGGGGGGCTCAGCACAGATACGCAGTATTTT. Its translation is CASSNPGFVSGGLSTDTQYF.